The 17 T cell receptor beta chains below all came from one sample that was sequenced in a study of cytomegalovirus exposure and HLA in healthy donors. The primer mix had 60 Vbeta and 13 Jbeta primers. Data came from immunoSEQ multiplex PCR; TCRdb stores just in-frame clones and leaves some out. The sample consists of 65,000 to 85,000 clones, approximately 67% of them appearing once. Sequenced sample: PBMCs. These receptors were taken from a woman between 25 and 40 years old in good health and CMV-seronegative.

This chain joins TRBV5-5 and TRBJ2-1, with TRBD1 as a possible D gene (5 bases). The germline V gene has CDR1 SGHKS and CDR2 YYEKEE (reference sequence). The V gene lost 6 bases and the J gene lost 4 bases, with 11 bases spanning the gap. The CDR3 runs 13 residues. The CDR3 spells CASTDDSYNEQFF. The CDR3 DNA sequence: TGTGCCAGCACCGATGACAGTTACAATGAGCAGTTCTTC.

The chain uses TRBV7-9 and TRBJ2-5, with TRBD1 matching over 7 bases. V was pared by 5 bases and J by 1 base, with 10 bases of the junction left unmatched. The CDR3 spans 16 residues. Germline CDR1 and CDR2: SEHNR and FQNEAQ (reference sequence). The CDR3 DNA is TGTGCCAGCAGCCCCGGGGACAGACTTACCCAAGAGACCCAGTACTTC. It encodes CASSPGDRLTQETQYF.

The CDR3 region is CASSLGSLNYGYTF. In DNA form, the CDR3 reads TGTGCCAGCAGCTTGGGCAGTCTTAACTATGGCTACACCTTC. The chain uses TRBV5-4 and TRBJ1-2, with D unclear. Trimming took 0 bases from V and 1 from J, leaving 7 bases between them. CDR1 is SGHNT and CDR2 is YYREEE in the germline V gene (reference sequence). The CDR3 loop spans 14 amino acids. The entire variable domain, with the rest obtained from reference TRBV5-4 and TRBJ1-2, is as follows: ETGVTQSPTHLIKTRGQQVTLRCSSQSGHNTVSWYQQALGQGPQFIFQYYREEENGRGNFPPRFSGLQFPNYSSELNVNALELDDSALYLCASSLGSLNYGYTFGSGTRLTVV.

This clone was detected a few times. The chain couples TRBV6-4 to TRBJ1-2; D is perhaps TRBD1 (6 bases). Looked up from germline, CDR1 is MRHNA and CDR2 is SNTAGT. This CDR3 region has 12 residues. V was clipped by 2 bases and J by 7 bases, with 8 bases between them. The CDR3 here is CASSDLQGGYTF. The DNA of the CDR3 is TGTGCCAGCAGTGACCTACAGGGTGGCTACACCTTC.

The chain joins TRBV30 to TRBJ1-1; D is possibly TRBD1 (6 bases). The germline V and J ends were trimmed by 5 bases and 7 bases, with 20 bases remaining between them. This CDR3 is built from 14 residues. The V gene's germline CDR1 is GTSNPN and CDR2 SVGIG (reference sequence). The CDR3: CAWDLGQIVGEAFF. Here the CDR3 DNA reads TGTGCCTGGGACCTAGGACAGATCGTGGGTGAAGCTTTCTTT.

J is TRBJ2-2 and V is TRBV2; 9 bases align to TRBD2. Germline values: CDR1 SNHLY, CDR2 FYNNEI. The trim removed 5 bases at V and 3 bases at J, leaving 4 bases unmatched. The CDR3 extends over 15 amino acids. CDR3 in amino acids: CASSLAGEDTGELFF. In DNA, the CDR3 is TGTGCCAGCAGTTTAGCGGGGGAGGACACCGGGGAGCTGTTTTTT.

This clone was found a few times. V gene TRBV6-5 combines with J gene TRBJ1-1; tentative D call: TRBD1 (6 bases). CDR3 size: 15 residues. Between the trimmed V and J ends, which lost 5 bases and 1 base, there was a span of 14 bases. In germline, CDR1 is MNHEY, CDR2 SVGAGI. CDR3 in DNA: TGTGCCAGCAGTCCCCTCGGACAGAAGAACACTGAAGCTTTCTTT. Translating it yields CASSPLGQKNTEAFF.

The V and J genes are TRBV18 and TRBJ2-5, with a tentative D call TRBD2 (6 bases). From germline, CDR1 is KGHSH and CDR2 LQKENI. The V and J ends lost 5 bases and 1 base respectively, with 8 bases between them. This CDR3 has 13 amino acids. Here the CDR3 reads CASSRDFQETQYF. CDR3 bases: TGTGCCAGCTCAAGGGACTTCCAAGAGACCCAGTACTTC.

The rearrangement links TRBV6-5 to TRBJ1-4; 7 positions match TRBD1. CDR1 is MNHEY, CDR2 SVGAGI, per germline. After removal of 4 bases from V and 3 bases from J, the junction contained 2 bases not matched to a gene. This CDR3 region has 14 residues. In DNA, the CDR3 is TGTGCCAGCAGTTTCGACAGGGCTAATGAAAAACTGTTTTTT. This encodes CASSFDRANEKLFF.

V is TRBV18 and J is TRBJ2-3; D might be TRBD2 (6 bases). The germline gives CDR1 KGHSH, CDR2 LQKENI. This CDR3 is 16 amino acids long. Between the trimmed V and J ends, which lost 0 bases and 0 bases, there was a span of 10 bases. Here the CDR3 DNA reads TGTGCCAGCTCACCACCGGGGGGACGGAGCACAGATACGCAGTATTTT. Translation: CASSPPGGRSTDTQYF.

The chain joins TRBV11-2 to TRBJ1-2; D not certain. The V end lost 0 bases, the J end lost 4 bases, and 12 bases lay between the germline ends. The CDR3 length is 15 residues. The germline V gene encodes CDR1 SGHAT and CDR2 FQNNGV. CDR3 nucleotide sequence: TGTGCCAGCAGCTTAGATCTACGGAGGTTCTATGGCTACACCTTC. This sequence encodes CASSLDLRRFYGYTF.

The rearrangement links TRBV11-1 to TRBJ2-3; 11 positions agree with TRBD1. The CDR3 is 14 residues long. Unmatched junction bases numbered 1, after V lost 3 bases and J lost 5 bases. The germline V gene has CDR1 SGHAT and CDR2 FQDESV (reference sequence). The CDR3: CASSLGQGVDTQYF. CDR3 DNA sequence: TGTGCCAGCAGCTTGGGACAGGGGGTAGATACGCAGTATTTT. Supplemented by reference TRBV11-1 and TRBJ2-3, the full variable domain reads EAEVAQSPRYKITEKSQAVAFWCDPISGHATLYWYRQILGQGPELLVQFQDESVVDDSQLPKDRFSAERLKGVDSTLKIQPAELGDSAMYLCASSLGQGVDTQYFGPGTRLTVL.

The rearrangement links TRBV6-5 to TRBJ2-5; possibly TRBD2 for D (6 bases). Trimming cost V 4 bases and J 5 bases, with 14 bases left between them. This CDR3 is 14 amino acids long. The germline CDR1 and CDR2 sequences are MNHEY and SVGAGI. The CDR3 here is CASSLSSGRETQYF. CDR3 nucleotide sequence: TGTGCCAGCAGTTTGAGTAGCGGTCGTGAGACCCAGTACTTC.

The rearrangement joins TRBV7-6 to TRBJ1-6; D possibly corresponds to TRBD1 (6 bases). V lost 1 base, J lost 5 bases, and 9 bases lay in between. CDR3 size: 15 residues. Germline lookup yields CDR1 SGHVS and CDR2 FNYEAQ. The CDR3 region is CASSLEQGNNSPLHF. CDR3 coding DNA: TGTGCCAGCAGCTTAGAACAGGGTAATAATTCACCCCTCCACTTT.

The chain joins TRBV27 to TRBJ1-6; possible D gene TRBD1, 5 bases. The CDR3 totals 13 residues. Germline lookup yields CDR1 MNHEY and CDR2 SMNVEV (reference sequence). Between the trimmed V and J ends, which lost 3 bases and 13 bases, there was a span of 13 bases. In DNA form, the CDR3 reads TGTGCCAGCAGTTTGGGGCGGTCCAGGCCCCTCCACTTT. Protein product: CASSLGRSRPLHF.

The rearrangement links TRBV2 to TRBJ1-2; 10 positions agree with TRBD1. V lost 4 bases, J lost 7 bases, and 6 bases stayed unmatched. Germline loops: CDR1 SNHLY, CDR2 FYNNEI. This CDR3 contains 14 residues. CDR3 sequence: CASSGDRGSGGYTF. Here the CDR3 DNA reads TGTGCCAGCAGTGGGGACAGGGGTAGCGGTGGCTACACCTTC.

The chain combines TRBV4-2 with TRBJ2-5; TRBD2 agrees at 8 bases. This CDR3 contains 15 residues. The germline V gene has CDR1 LGHNA and CDR2 YNFKEQ. V was pared by 1 base and J by 4 bases, with 5 bases of the junction left unmatched. For the CDR3, the DNA is TGTGCCAGCAGCCAAGGGACGGGGGGGCTAGAGACCCAGTACTTC. Protein: CASSQGTGGLETQYF.